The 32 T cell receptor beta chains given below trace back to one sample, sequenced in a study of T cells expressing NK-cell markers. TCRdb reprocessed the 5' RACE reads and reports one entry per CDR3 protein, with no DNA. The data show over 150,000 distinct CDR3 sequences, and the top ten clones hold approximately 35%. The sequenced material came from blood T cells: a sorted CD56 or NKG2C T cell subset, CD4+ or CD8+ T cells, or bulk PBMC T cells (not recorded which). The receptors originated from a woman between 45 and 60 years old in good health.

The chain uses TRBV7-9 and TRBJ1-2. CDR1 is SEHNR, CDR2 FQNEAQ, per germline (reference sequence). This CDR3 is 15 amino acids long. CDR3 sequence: CASSDSLGGIYGYTF.

This CDR3 is CASSQDRTIYEQYF. The J gene is TRBJ2-7, the V gene TRBV3-1; TCRdb designates TRBD1, a call that cannot be tested without DNA. Germline V lookup: CDR1 LGHDT, CDR2 YNNKEL (reference sequence). The CDR3 contains 14 residues.

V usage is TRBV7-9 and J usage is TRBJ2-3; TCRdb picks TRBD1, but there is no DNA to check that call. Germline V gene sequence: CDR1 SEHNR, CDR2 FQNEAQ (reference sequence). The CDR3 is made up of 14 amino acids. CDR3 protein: CASSDGQDTDTQYF.

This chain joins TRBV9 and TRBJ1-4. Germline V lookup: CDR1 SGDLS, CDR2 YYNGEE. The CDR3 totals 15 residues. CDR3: CASSVGGLRNEKLFF.

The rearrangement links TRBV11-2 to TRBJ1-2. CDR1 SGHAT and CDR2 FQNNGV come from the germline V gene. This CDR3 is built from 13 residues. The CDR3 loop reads CASTAGGSYGYTF.

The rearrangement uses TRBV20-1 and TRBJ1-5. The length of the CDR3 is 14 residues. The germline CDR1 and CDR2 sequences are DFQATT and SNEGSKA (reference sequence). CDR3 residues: CSASGLISNQPQHF.

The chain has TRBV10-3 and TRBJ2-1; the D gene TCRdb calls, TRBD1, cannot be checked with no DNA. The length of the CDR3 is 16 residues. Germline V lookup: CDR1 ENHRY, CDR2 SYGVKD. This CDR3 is CAISESIGGRNNEQFF.

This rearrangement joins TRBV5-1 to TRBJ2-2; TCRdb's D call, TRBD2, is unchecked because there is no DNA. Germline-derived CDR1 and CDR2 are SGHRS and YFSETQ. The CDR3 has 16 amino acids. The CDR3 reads CASSPRTSGYTGELFF.

CDR3 residues: CSARDFPNGEQFF. V is TRBV20-1 and J is TRBJ2-1; no DNA is available, so the TRBD1 call from TCRdb remains unchecked. Germline V gene data show CDR1 as DFQATT and CDR2 as SNEGSKA (reference sequence). CDR3 length: 13 residues.

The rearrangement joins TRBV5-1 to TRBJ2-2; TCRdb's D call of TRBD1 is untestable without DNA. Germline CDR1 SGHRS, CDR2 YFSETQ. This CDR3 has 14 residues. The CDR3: CASSRDSFTGELFF.

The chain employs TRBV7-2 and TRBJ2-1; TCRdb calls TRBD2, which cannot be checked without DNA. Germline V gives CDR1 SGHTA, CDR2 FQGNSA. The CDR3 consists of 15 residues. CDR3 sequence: CASSLGQGVNNEQFF. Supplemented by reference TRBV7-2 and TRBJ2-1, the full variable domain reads GAGVSQSPSNKVTEKGKDVELRCDPISGHTALYWYRQSLGQGLEFLIYFQGNSAPDKSGLPSDRFSAERTGGSVSTLTIQRTQQEDSAVYLCASSLGQGVNNEQFFGPGTRLTVL.

This chain's CDR3 is CASTGYGVNEQFF. This chain connects TRBV5-1 to TRBJ2-1. This CDR3 region has 13 residues. Germline assignment: CDR1 SGHRS and CDR2 YFSETQ.

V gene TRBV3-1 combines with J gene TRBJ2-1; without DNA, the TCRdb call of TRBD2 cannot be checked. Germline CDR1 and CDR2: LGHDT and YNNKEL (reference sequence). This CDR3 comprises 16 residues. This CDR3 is CASSQAAGLDGNEQFF.

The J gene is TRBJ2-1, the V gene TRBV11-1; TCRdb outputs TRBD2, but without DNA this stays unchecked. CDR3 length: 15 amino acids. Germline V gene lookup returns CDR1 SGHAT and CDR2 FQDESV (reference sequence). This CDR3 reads CASSLEREGGNEQFF. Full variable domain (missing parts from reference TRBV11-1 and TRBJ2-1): EAEVAQSPRYKITEKSQAVAFWCDPISGHATLYWYRQILGQGPELLVQFQDESVVDDSQLPKDRFSAERLKGVDSTLKIQPAELGDSAMYLCASSLEREGGNEQFFGPGTRLTVL.

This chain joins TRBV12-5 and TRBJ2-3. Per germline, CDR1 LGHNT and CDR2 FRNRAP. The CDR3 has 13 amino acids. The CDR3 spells CASGLSGTDTQYF.

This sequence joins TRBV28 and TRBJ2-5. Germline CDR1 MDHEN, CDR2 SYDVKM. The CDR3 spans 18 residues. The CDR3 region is CASSLGTTLLITEETQYF.

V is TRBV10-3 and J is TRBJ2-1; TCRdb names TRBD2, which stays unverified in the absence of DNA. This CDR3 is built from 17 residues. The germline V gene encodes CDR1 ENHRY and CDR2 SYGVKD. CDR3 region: CAISEDTSGAGYNEQFF.

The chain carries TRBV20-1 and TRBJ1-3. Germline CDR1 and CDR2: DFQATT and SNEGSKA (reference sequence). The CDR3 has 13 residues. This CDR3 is CSAPQRFGNTIYF.

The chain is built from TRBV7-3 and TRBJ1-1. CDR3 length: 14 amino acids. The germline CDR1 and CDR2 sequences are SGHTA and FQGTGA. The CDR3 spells CASSLEDRNTEAFF. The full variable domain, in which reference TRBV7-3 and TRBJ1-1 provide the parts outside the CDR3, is GAGVSQTPSNKVTEKGKYVELRCDPISGHTALYWYRQSLGQGPEFLIYFQGTGAADDSGLPNDRFFAVRPEGSVSTLKIQRTERGDSAVYLCASSLEDRNTEAFFGQGTRLTVV.

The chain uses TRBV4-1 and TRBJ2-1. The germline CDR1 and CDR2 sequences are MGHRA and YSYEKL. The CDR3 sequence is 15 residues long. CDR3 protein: CASSQDSVLDNEQFF.

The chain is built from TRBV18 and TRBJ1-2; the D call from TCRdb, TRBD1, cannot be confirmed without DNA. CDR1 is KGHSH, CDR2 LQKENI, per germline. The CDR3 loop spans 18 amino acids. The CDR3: CASSPTGGRGRTNYGYTF.

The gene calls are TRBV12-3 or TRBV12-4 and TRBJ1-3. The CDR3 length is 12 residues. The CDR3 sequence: CAIYMTGNTIYF.

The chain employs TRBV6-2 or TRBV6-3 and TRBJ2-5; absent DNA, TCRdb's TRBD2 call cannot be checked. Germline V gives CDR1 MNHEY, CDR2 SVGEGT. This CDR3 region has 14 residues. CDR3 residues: CASRTSGSWETQYF.

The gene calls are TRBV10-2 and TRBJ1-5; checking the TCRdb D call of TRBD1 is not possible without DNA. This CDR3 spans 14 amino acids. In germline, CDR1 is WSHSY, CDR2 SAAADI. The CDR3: CASGTGGRNQPQHF.

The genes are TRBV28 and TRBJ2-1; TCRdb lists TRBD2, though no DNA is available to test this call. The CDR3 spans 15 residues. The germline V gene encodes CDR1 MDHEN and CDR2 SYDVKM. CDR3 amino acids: CASEAHSGTYNEQFF.

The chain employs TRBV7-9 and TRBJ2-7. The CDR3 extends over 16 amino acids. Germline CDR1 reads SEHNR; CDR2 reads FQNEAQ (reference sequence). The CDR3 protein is CASSLAPGREGYEQYF.

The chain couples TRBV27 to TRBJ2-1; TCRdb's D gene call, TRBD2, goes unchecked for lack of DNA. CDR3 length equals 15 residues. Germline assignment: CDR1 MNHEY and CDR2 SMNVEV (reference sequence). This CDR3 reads CASSEAGVYYNEQFF.

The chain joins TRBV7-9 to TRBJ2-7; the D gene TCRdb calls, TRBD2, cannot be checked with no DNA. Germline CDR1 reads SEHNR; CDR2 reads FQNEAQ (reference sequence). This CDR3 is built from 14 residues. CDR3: CASSRADSSYEQYF. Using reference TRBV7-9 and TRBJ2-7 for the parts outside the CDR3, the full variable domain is DTGVSQNPRHKITKRGQNVTFRCDPISEHNRLYWYRQTLGQGPEFLTYFQNEAQLEKSRLLSDRFSAERPKGSFSTLEIQRTEQGDSAMYLCASSRADSSYEQYFGPGTRLTVT.

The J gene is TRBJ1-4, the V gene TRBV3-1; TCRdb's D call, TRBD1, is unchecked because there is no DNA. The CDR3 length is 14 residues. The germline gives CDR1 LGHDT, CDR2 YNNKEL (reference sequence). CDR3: CASSQVTRGKELFF.

CDR3: CASSPLGQGNPTYGYTF. The chain couples TRBV13 to TRBJ1-2; TCRdb outputs TRBD1, but without DNA this stays unchecked. The germline V gene encodes CDR1 PRHDT and CDR2 FYEKMQ (reference sequence). The CDR3 covers 17 residues.

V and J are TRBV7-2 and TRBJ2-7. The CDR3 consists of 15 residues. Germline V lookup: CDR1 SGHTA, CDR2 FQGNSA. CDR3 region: CASSFVSTSSYEQYF.

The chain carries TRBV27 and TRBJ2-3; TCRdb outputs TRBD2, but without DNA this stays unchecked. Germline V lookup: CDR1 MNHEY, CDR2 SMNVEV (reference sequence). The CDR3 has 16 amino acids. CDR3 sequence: CASSLTRLAPGDTQYF.